The T cell receptor (beta chain) under discussion was sequenced for a study of vaccination effects on CD4 cells after COVID-19. Study-level information: The cohort was immunized with two doses of either the BNT162b2 or mRNA-1273 vaccine.

Here immunoSEQ multiplex PCR was the method, and the copy in TCRdb shows in-frame clones only, minus some. The data hold 60,000 to 70,000 clones, with 81% observed a single time. Expansion of antigen-specific CD4+ T cells with viral peptide pools was carried out by the ViraFEST assay before sequencing. At the end of around eleven days of culture, CD4+ T cells were isolated. About this clone: Its antigen remains unidentified.

The germline V gene encodes CDR1 LGHDT and CDR2 YNNKEL (reference sequence). The CDR3 totals 12 residues. V lost 1 base to trimming and J lost 4 bases, with 1 base between them. The TCR sequence derives from a human donor who received a COVID-19 vaccine. This specimen consisted of CD4+ T cells from PBMCs cultured with HCoV-229E spike peptides, obtained before COVID-19 vaccination. The chain is built from TRBV3-1 (or the pseudogene TRBV3-2) and TRBJ1-4; D is undetermined. CDR3 residues: CASSQVNEKLFF. CDR3 in DNA: TGTGCCAGCAGCCAAGTTAATGAAAAACTGTTTTTT.